The T cell receptor beta chain described here comes from a study of blood T cell repertoires in COVID-19. The wider study: Sites in the United States, Italy and Spain provided acute and convalescent COVID-19 samples. From T cells, B-cell-depleted T cells, or PBMCs came the material, which was cDNA or gDNA.

This clone was detected only once. Germline CDR1 is SGHRS and CDR2 is YFSETQ. The V and J ends lost 4 bases and 4 bases, in that order; junction bases with no gene match: 8. The CDR3 runs 15 residues. In the study's own analysis: Reference gene primers were amplified, and this amplification served to estimate nucleated cell counts. TCRdb's copy holds only in-frame clones and misses some; the assay was immunoSEQ multiplex PCR. V, J and clone size are taken as reported in that table, and D and trimming were inferred from the DNA itself. The table shows 100,000 to 130,000 clones, with more than 80% occurring only once.

This chain links TRBV5-1 with TRBJ1-1; 9 bases agree with TRBD1. Specimen: peripheral blood. This sequence was found in a man aged 40-50 years with active or convalescent COVID-19. This chain's CDR3 is CASSHQTGGVTEAFF. Written as DNA, the CDR3 is TGCGCCAGCAGCCACCAGACAGGGGGGGTCACTGAAGCTTTCTTT.